The entry below gives a single T cell receptor beta chain sequence along with its context. Its antigen specificity is not known. Within one base of it there is no much larger clone, and no base qualities were kept. The data are from a study of blood T cell repertoires in COVID-19 (TCRdb year 2020). The study in broad terms: Samples from collaborators originated in the United States, Italy and Spain and spanned both the acute and convalescent phases of COVID-19. Where available, HLA class I and class II types were taken from metadata supplied by the sample provider and were not determined by assay-based typing. Subjects who had been exposed to COVID-19, were actively infected with it, or had recovered from it provided the deeply sampled blood TCRbeta repertoires that made up the dataset. Samples were obtained from the ongoing ImmuneRACE study (first 160 participants) and from over a thousand subjects provided by 6 global collaborators. Sample metadata almost always included a de-identified subject ID, COVID-19 status, age in years and sex. The prospective study material was composed of cDNA or gDNA derived from T cells, B-cell-depleted T cells, or PBMCs. The repertoires were released in a freely available public database meant as a resource for research on the immune response to SARS-CoV-2. Results and caveats for the whole study, not just this receptor: The quantity of clinical and demographic metadata differed by source and by participant and was supplied without curation.

The CDR3 measures 14 amino acids from cysteine to phenylalanine. The read is trimmed to its CDR3 DNA, 42 bases read in frame from base 1. The CDR1 and CDR2 encoded by the germline V gene are SGHNT and YENEEA. Trimming takes 2 bases from V and 9 bases from J, and the germline ends sit 14 bases apart. TCRbeta CDR3 regions were amplified from genomic DNA by means of the immunoSEQ Assay, a bias-controlled multiplex PCR. The original pipeline was this. The number of nucleated cells in each sample was estimated from the amplification of reference gene primers within the assay. Sequence reads were collapsed and filtered to measure the absolute abundance of every unique TCRbeta CDR3 rearrangement. Productive Simpson clonality was computed per sample as the square root of Simpson's diversity index over productive rearrangements. TCRdb holds this immuneACCESS table with in-frame rearrangements only. Some clones are missing; in checked studies, unresolved V genes explain under half, and the rest has no known cause. Clonal size and the V and J genes are those of that table, whereas D and trimming came from the DNA. Across this sample there are some 360,000 clones, with more than 75% seen only once. The leading ten clones occupy approximately 2.5% of the sample.

At one collaborating source in Seattle, patients were enrolled during active infection and were followed longitudinally through the course of disease. Whole blood was collected in K2EDTA tubes by collaborating institutions according to the institutions' own protocols. For TCRbeta analysis, collaborators shipped samples as frozen whole blood, isolated PBMCs, or DNA extracted from either of those sample types. The chain is encoded by TRBV11-3 joined to TRBJ2-1, with a weak D call of TRBD1 (5 bases match). This receptor was identified in a woman aged 55-75 years with COVID-19, enrolled during active disease. Input material: peripheral blood. The CDR3 region has the sequence CASSLHRLGFEQFF. The base sequence is TGTGCCAGCAGCTTACACAGGCTTGGGTTTGAGCAGTTCTTC. Supplemented by the reference TRBV11-3 and TRBJ2-1 proteins around the CDR3, the complete variable domain is EAGVVQSPRYKIIEKKQPVAFWCNPISGHNTLYWYLQNLGQGPELLIRYENEEAVDDSQLPKDRFSAERLKGVDSTLKIQPAELGDSAVYLCASSLHRLGFEQFFGPGTRLTVL.